Listed below are T cell receptor beta chains from one sample, sequenced in a study of T-cell memory formation after mild COVID-19. TCRdb analysed the 5' RACE reads with MiXCR anew, one entry per CDR3 protein. The sample lists roughly 200,000 distinct CDR3 sequences, approximately 16% seen once, with approximately 2.4% in the top ten. What was sequenced was PBMCs or a T cell subset sorted from them (not recorded which). Receptors originate from an adult woman who had mild COVID-19 (a few samples of this study predate the infection). Cell type and time point are not known. CDR3s include the opening cysteine and the closing phenylalanine or tryptophan. Fields, in order: J gene, D gene, clone size, V gene, CDR3 DNA, CDR3 protein. A D gene is named only where the DNA matches it firmly. Size tells how often a clone was seen (once, few, many) or the class of an expanded clone, and some rows leave it out.

>TRBJ1-2|TRBD1|.|TRBV6-5
TGTGCCAGCAGTCTTTTAACCGGGGACAGTTTCTACACCTTC
CASSLLTGDSFYTF
>TRBJ2-1|.|many|TRBV24-1
TGTGCCACCAGTGATTTGCTTCCCAGGGATAATACAATGGCGCAGTTCTTC
CATSDLLPRDNTMAQFF
>TRBJ2-1|.|few|TRBV5-1
TGCGCCAGCAGCTTGATGGGGAGCCCCAATGAGCAGTTCTTC
CASSLMGSPNEQFF
>TRBJ2-1|TRBD2|.|TRBV10-2
TGCGCCAGCAATAGACTAGCGGGGCTCAATGAGCAGTTCTTC
CASNRLAGLNEQFF
>TRBJ1-1|.|.|TRBV12-3/TRBV12-4
TGTGCCAGCACCCCGACAGCGAACACTGAAGCTTTCTTT
CASTPTANTEAFF
>TRBJ1-5|.|.|TRBV6-5
TGTGCCAGCAGTAAAACAGGGACGAGGAGTCAGCCCCAGCATTTT
CASSKTGTRSQPQHF
>TRBJ1-1|.|.|TRBV19
TGTGCCAGTAGTAGTTTTAGGGTGAACACTGAAGCTTTCTTT
CASSSFRVNTEAFF
>TRBJ1-2|TRBD1|.|TRBV3-1
TGTGCCAGCAGCCCAGCACAGGGGGCGGGCGGCTACACCTTC
CASSPAQGAGGYTF
>TRBJ2-2|TRBD1|.|TRBV2
TGTGCCAGCAGCGGACAGGCCGCCACCGGGGAGCTGTTTTTT
CASSGQAATGELFF
>TRBJ1-2|.|few|TRBV7-3
TGTGCCAGCAGTCCCCGGCCGGCAGGTGGGGGCTATGGCTACACCTTC
CASSPRPAGGGYGYTF
>TRBJ2-6|.|few|TRBV5-1
TGCGCCAGCAGCCTTGACTTCTCTGGGGCCAACGTCCTGACTTTC
CASSLDFSGANVLTF
>TRBJ2-4|.|few|TRBV4-3
TGCGCCAGCAGCCCTGGGGGGGCTAGGGGTTCAGGGGGCATTCAGTACTTC
CASSPGGARGSGGIQYF
>TRBJ2-7|TRBD2|.|TRBV7-6
TGTGCCAGCAGCCTAACGCGGACTAGCGGGAGTTCGGGTCCCGCCTACGAGCAGTACTTC
CASSLTRTSGSSGPAYEQYF
>TRBJ1-5|.|few|TRBV7-2
TGTGCCAGCAGCTTACAGAGTTATCAGCCCCAGCATTTT
CASSLQSYQPQHF
>TRBJ2-1|.|few|TRBV7-2
TGTGCCAGCAGCTTAGGTAGCTTACCCTACAATGAGCAGTTCTTC
CASSLGSLPYNEQFF
>TRBJ2-5|.|.|TRBV4-1
TGCGCCAGCAGCCTTTCAGGGCTCCAAGAGACCCAGTACTTC
CASSLSGLQETQYF